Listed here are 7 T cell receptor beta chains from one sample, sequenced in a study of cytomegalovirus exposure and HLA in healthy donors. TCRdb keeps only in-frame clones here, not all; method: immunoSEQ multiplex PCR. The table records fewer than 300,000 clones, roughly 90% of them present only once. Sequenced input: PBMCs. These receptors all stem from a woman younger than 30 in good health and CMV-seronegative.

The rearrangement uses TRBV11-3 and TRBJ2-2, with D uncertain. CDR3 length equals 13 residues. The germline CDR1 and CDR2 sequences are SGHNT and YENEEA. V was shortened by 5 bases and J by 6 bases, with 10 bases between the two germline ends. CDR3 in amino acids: CASSQIHAGELFF. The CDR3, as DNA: TGTGCCAGCAGCCAGATACACGCCGGGGAGCTGTTTTTT.

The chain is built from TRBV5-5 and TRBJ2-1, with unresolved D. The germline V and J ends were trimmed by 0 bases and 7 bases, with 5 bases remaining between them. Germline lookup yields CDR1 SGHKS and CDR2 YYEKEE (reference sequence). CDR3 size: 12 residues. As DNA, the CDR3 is TGTGCCAGCAGCTTGGCGGGTAATGAGCAGTTCTTC. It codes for CASSLAGNEQFF.

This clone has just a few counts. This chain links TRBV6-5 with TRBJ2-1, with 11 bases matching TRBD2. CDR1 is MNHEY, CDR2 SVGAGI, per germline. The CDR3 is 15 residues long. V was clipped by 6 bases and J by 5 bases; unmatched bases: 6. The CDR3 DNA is TGTGCCAGCAGCCTTGAGGGACTAGCGGACAATGAGCAGTTCTTC. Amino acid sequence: CASSLEGLADNEQFF.

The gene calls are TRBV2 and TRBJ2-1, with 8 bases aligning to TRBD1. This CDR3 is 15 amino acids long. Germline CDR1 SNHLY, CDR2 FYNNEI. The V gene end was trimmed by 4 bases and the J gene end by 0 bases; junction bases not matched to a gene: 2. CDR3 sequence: CASSADRASYNEQFF. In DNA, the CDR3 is TGTGCCAGCAGTGCGGACAGGGCCTCCTACAATGAGCAGTTCTTC.

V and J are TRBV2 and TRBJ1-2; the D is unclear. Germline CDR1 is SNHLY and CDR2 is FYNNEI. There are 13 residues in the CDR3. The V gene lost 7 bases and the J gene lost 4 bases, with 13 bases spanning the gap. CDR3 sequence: CASNTGSFYGYTF. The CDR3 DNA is TGTGCCAGCAACACGGGGTCTTTCTATGGCTACACCTTC.

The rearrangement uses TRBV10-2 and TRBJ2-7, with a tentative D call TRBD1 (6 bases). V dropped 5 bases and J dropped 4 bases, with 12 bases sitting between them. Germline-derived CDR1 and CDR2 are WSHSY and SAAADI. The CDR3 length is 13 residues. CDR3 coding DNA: TGCGCCAGCAGTTCCGGGACACCTTACGAGCAGTACTTC. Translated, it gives CASSSGTPYEQYF.

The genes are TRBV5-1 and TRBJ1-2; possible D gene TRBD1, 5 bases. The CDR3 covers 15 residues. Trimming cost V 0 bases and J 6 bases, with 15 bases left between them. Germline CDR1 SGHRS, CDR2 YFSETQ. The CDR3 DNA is TGCGCCAGCAGCTTGGTTTTCGGGGGAGGTCATGGCTACACCTTC. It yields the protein CASSLVFGGGHGYTF.